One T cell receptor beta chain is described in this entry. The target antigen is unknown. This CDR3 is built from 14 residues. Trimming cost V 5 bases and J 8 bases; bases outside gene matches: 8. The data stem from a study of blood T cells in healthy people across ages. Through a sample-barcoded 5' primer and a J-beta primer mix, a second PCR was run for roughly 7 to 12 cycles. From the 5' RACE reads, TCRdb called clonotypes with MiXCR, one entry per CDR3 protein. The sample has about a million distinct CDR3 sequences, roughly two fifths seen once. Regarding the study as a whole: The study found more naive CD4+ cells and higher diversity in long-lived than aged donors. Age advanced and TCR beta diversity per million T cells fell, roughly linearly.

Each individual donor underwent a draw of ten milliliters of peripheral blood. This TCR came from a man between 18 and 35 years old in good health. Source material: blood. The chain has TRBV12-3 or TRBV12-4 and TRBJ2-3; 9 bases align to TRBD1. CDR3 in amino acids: CASSVDRGSGTQYF. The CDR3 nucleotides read TGTGCCAGCAGTGTGGACAGGGGTAGCGGTACGCAGTATTTT.